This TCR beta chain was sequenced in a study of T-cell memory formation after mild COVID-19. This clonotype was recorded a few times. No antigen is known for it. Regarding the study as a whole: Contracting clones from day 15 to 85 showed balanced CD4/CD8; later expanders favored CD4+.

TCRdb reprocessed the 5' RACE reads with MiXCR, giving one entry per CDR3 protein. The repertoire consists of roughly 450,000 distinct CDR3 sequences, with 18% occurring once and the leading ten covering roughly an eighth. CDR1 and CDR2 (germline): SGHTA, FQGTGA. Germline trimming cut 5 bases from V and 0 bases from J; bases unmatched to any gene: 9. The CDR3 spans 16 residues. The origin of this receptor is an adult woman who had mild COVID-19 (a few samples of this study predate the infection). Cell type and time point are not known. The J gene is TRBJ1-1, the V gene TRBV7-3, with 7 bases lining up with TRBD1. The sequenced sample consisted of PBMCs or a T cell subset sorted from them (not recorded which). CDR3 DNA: TGTGCCAGCAGCACGACCGGGACAGACATGAACACTGAAGCTTTCTTT. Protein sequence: CASSTTGTDMNTEAFF.